These 9 T cell receptor beta chains came from one sample sequenced in a study of blood T cell repertoires in COVID-19. TCRdb's table, derived via immunoSEQ multiplex PCR, lists solely in-frame clones and lacks some. The sample has 150,000 or so clones, around nine tenths seen once. The sample consisted of peripheral blood. These TCRs come from a woman aged 70-85 years with COVID-19, enrolled during active disease.

The sample holds a few counts of this clone. The chain has TRBV2 and TRBJ1-2; 8 nucleotides align to TRBD1. Germline assignment: CDR1 SNHLY and CDR2 FYNNEI. The CDR3 has 14 amino acids. V shed 6 bases, J shed 7 bases, and the junction held 10 bases outside the gene matches. The DNA of the CDR3 is TGTGCCAGCAGGATCGGACAGGGAGGTCCTGGCTACACCTTC. This codes for CASRIGQGGPGYTF.

The count of this clone is one. J is TRBJ1-6 and V is TRBV28; 7 nucleotides align to TRBD1. V was clipped by 5 bases and J by 4 bases; unmatched bases: 8. CDR1 and CDR2 (germline): MDHEN, SYDVKM. This CDR3 comprises 16 residues. Written as DNA, the CDR3 is TGTGCCAGCAGTCTGGGGACAGCTGCGTATAATTCACCCCTCCACTTT. Residues: CASSLGTAAYNSPLHF.

This clone was counted between two and nine times. V is TRBV2 and J is TRBJ2-1; perhaps TRBD2 as D (5 bases). Germline lookup yields CDR1 SNHLY and CDR2 FYNNEI. CDR3 length equals 15 residues. Trimming left V 6 bases short and J 0 bases short, with 12 bases between. The CDR3 protein is CASRERTTSYNEQFF. CDR3 DNA sequence: TGTGCCAGCAGGGAGCGGACCACCTCCTACAATGAGCAGTTCTTC. The full variable domain, completed using reference TRBV2 and TRBJ2-1, is EPEVTQTPSHQVTQMGQEVILRCVPISNHLYFYWYRQILGQKVEFLVSFYNNEISEKSEIFDDQFSVERPDGSNFTLKIRSTKLEDSAMYFCASRERTTSYNEQFFGPGTRLTVL.

The CDR3 nucleotides read TGTGCCAGCAGGTTTCCCACAGGACCTCACAATGAGCAGTTCTTC. Residues: CASRFPTGPHNEQFF. The J gene is TRBJ2-1, the V gene TRBV6-5, with a possible D match to TRBD1 (5 bases). V lost 6 bases and J lost 5, with 17 bases in between. From germline, CDR1 is MNHEY and CDR2 SVGAGI. The CDR3 consists of 15 residues.

CDR3 protein: CASSLGGFYNEQFF. The CDR3, as DNA: TGTGCCAGCAGCTTGGGCGGGTTCTACAATGAGCAGTTCTTC. J is TRBJ2-1 and V is TRBV5-6; D is possibly TRBD2 (5 bases). The CDR3 sequence is 14 residues long. With 0 bases removed from V and 3 bases from J, the gap between germline ends came to 7 bases. Germline V gene data show CDR1 as SGHDT and CDR2 as YYEEEE.

The V call is TRBV2, the J call TRBJ2-7; TRBD1 might be the D (7 bases). CDR3 length equals 13 residues. V lost 8 bases, J lost 4 bases, and 15 bases lay in between. Germline values: CDR1 SNHLY, CDR2 FYNNEI. The CDR3 here is CASGGTANYEQYF. In DNA form, the CDR3 reads TGTGCCAGCGGGGGGACAGCCAATTACGAGCAGTACTTC.

The chain uses TRBV3-1 (or the pseudogene TRBV3-2) and TRBJ1-1, with TRBD1 matching 7 bases. This CDR3 has 15 amino acids. Germline V lookup: CDR1 LGHDT, CDR2 YNNKEL (reference sequence). With V trimmed by 1 base and J by 6 bases, 8 bases remained unmatched. CDR3 residues: CASSQGQGVDAEAFF. The CDR3 coding sequence is TGTGCCAGCAGCCAAGGGCAGGGGGTGGACGCTGAAGCTTTCTTT.

The rearrangement joins TRBV12-5 to TRBJ1-1, with 9 bases that match TRBD1. This CDR3 region has 15 residues. The germline gives CDR1 LGHNT, CDR2 FRNRAP. V lost 6 bases to trimming and J lost 1 base; unmatched junction nucleotides: 6. The CDR3 region is CASGPGQGQNTEAFF. The CDR3 nucleotides read TGTGCTAGTGGCCCAGGACAGGGGCAGAACACTGAAGCTTTCTTT.

This clone was seen only once. Distinct nucleotide sequences in the sample also encode this CDR3. The chain couples TRBV2 to TRBJ1-1; tentative D call: TRBD1 (5 bases). The V end was cut by 3 bases, the J end by 6 bases, with 11 bases between. The CDR3 sequence is 13 residues long. From germline, CDR1 is SNHLY and CDR2 FYNNEI. CDR3 coding DNA: TGTGCCAGCAGTGACAGGGTGTTGGCTGAAGCTTTCTTT. The encoded protein is CASSDRVLAEAFF.